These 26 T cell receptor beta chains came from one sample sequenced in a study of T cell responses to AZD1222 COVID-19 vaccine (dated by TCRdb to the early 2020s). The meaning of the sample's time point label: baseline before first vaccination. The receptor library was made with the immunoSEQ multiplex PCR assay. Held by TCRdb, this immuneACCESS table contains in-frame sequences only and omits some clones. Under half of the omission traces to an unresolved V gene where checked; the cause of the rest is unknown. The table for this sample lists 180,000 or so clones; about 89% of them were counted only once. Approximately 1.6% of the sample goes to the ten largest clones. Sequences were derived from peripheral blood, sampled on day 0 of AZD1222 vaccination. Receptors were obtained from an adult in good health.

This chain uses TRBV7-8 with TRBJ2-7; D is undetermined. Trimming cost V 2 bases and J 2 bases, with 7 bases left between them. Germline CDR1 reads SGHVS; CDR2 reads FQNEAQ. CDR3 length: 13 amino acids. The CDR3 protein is CASSLRVPYEQYF. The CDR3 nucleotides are TGTGCCAGCAGCTTAAGGGTTCCCTACGAGCAGTACTTC.

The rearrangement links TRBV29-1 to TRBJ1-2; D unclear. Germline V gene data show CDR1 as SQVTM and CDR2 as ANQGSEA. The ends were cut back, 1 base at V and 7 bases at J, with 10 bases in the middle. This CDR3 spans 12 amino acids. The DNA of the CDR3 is TGCAGCGTTGAAGCGACATCCGGTGGCTACACCTTC. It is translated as CSVEATSGGYTF. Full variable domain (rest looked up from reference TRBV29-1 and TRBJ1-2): SAVISQKPSRDICQRGTSLTIQCQVDSQVTMMFWYRQQPGQSLTLIATANQGSEATYESGFVIDKFPISRPNLTFSTLTVSNMSPEDSSIYLCSVEATSGGYTFGSGTRLTVV.

CDR3 bases: TGTGCCAGCAGTTTTTTAAGCGGGAGATGGAACACCGGGGAGCTGTTTTTT. It specifies CASSFLSGRWNTGELFF. The chain carries TRBV27 and TRBJ2-2, with TRBD2 identical over 8 bases. Germline assignment: CDR1 MNHEY and CDR2 SMNVEV (reference sequence). The CDR3 runs 17 residues. V gave up 3 bases and J gave up 1 base; unmatched junction bases: 7.

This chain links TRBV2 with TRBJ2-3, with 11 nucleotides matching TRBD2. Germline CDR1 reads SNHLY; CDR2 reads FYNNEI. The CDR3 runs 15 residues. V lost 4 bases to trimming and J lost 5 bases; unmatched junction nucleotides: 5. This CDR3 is CASSVLAGVKDTQYF. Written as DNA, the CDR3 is TGTGCCAGCAGTGTACTAGCGGGAGTTAAAGATACGCAGTATTTT.

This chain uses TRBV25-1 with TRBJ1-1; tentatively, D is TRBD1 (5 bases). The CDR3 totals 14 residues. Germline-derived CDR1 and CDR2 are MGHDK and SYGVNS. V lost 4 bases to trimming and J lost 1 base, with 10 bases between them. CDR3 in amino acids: CASSALTGNTEAFF. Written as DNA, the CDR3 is TGTGCCAGCAGTGCTCTCACAGGGAACACTGAAGCTTTCTTT.

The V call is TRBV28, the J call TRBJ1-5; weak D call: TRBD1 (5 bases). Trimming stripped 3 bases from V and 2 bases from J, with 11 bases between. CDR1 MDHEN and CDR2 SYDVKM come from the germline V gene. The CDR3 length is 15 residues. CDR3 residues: CASSFRGWGNQPQHF. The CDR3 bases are TGTGCCAGCAGTTTTCGGGGGTGGGGCAATCAGCCCCAGCATTTT. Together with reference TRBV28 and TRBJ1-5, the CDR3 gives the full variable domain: DVKVTQSSRYLVKRTGEKVFLECVQDMDHENMFWYRQDPGLGLRLIYFSYDVKMKEKGDIPEGYSVSREKKERFSLILESASTNQTSMYLCASSFRGWGNQPQHFGDGTRLSIL.

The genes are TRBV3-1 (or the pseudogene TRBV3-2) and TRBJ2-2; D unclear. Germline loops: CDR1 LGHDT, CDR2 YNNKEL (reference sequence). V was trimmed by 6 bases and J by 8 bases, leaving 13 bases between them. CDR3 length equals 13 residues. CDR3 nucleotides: TGTGCCAGCAGGAAGAAGTCCTGGGGGGAGCTGTTTTTT. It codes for CASRKKSWGELFF.

The CDR3 DNA reads as TGTGCCAGCAGCAACAGGGGGCGAAGCGGGGAGCTGTTTTTT. It codes for CASSNRGRSGELFF. The gene calls are TRBV3-1 (or the pseudogene TRBV3-2) and TRBJ2-2; 9 nucleotides match TRBD1. Unmatched junction bases numbered 5, after V lost 5 bases and J lost 7 bases. Germline lookup yields CDR1 LGHDT and CDR2 YNNKEL (reference sequence). The CDR3 has 14 residues.

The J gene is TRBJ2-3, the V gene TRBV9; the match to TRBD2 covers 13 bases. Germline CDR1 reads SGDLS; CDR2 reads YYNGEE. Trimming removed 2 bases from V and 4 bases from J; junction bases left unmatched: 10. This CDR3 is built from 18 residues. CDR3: CASSVGQVGLAGADTQYF. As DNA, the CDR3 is TGTGCCAGCAGCGTGGGACAGGTTGGACTAGCGGGGGCAGATACGCAGTATTTT.

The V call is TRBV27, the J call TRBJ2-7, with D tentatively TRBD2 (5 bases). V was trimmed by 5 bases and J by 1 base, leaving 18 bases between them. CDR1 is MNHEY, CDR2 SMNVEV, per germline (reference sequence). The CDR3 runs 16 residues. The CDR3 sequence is CASSPQLGGRSYEQYF. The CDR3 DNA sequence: TGTGCCAGCAGTCCCCAGTTAGGAGGCCGTTCCTACGAGCAGTACTTC.

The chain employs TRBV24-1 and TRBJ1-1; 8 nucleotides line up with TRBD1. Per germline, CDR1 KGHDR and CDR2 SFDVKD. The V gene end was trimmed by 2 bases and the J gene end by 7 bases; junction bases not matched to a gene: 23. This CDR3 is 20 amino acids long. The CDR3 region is CATSDSGQGADTRGTHEAFF. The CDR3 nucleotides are TGTGCCACCAGTGATTCTGGACAGGGTGCCGATACGCGGGGGACCCATGAAGCTTTCTTT.

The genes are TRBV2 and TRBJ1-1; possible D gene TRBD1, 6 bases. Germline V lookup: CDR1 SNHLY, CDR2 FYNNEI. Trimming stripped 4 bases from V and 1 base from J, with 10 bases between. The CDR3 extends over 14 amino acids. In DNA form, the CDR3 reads TGTGCCAGCAGTGGGGGGGCCAGGAACACTGAAGCTTTCTTT. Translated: CASSGGARNTEAFF.

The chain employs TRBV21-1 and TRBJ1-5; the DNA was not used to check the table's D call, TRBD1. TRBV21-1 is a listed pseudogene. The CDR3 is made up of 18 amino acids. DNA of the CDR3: TGTGCCAGCAGCACCCGGGCTCCAGGGGCCGGGTGCAATCAGCCCCAGCATTTT. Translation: CASSTRAPGAGCNQPQHF.

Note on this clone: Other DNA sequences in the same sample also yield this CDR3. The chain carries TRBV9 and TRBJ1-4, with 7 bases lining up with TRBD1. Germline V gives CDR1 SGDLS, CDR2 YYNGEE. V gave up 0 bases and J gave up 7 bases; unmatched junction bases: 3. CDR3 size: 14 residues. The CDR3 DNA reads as TGTGCCAGCAGCGTAGGACAGGGCGGTGAAAAACTGTTTTTT. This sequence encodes CASSVGQGGEKLFF.

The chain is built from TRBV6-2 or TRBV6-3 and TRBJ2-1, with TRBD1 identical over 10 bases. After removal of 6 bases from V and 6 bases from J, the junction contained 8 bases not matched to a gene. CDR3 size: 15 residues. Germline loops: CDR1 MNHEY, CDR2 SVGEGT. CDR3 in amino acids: CASSRQGASANEQFF. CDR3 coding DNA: TGTGCCAGCAGCCGACAGGGGGCGTCGGCCAATGAGCAGTTCTTC.

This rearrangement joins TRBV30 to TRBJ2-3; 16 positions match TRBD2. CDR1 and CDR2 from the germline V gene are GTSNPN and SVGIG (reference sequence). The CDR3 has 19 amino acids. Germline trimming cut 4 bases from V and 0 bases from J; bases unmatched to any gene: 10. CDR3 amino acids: CAWKLPRGLAGGSTDTQYF. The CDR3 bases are TGTGCCTGGAAGCTTCCGAGGGGACTAGCGGGAGGGAGCACAGATACGCAGTATTTT.

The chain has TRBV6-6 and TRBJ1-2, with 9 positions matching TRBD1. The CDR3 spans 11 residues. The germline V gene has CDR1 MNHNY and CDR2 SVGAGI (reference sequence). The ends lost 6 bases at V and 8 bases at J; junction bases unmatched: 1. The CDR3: CASRGQGGYTF. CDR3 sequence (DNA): TGTGCCAGCAGGGGACAGGGAGGCTACACCTTC.

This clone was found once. CDR3 DNA sequence: TGTGCCAGCAGTGAAGTTGGGACGGTGAACACTGAAGCTTTCTTT. It translates to CASSEVGTVNTEAFF. This chain joins TRBV2 and TRBJ1-1; TRBD1 might be the D (5 bases). The V gene lost 1 base and the J gene lost 0 bases, with 9 bases spanning the gap. Germline CDR1 SNHLY, CDR2 FYNNEI. This CDR3 is 15 amino acids long.

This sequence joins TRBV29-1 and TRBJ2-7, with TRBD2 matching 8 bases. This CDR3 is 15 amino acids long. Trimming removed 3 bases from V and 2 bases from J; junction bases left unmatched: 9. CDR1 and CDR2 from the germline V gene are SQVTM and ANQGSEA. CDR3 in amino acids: CSVEKRGRRPYEQYF. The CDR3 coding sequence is TGCAGCGTTGAGAAGCGGGGGCGCCGACCCTACGAGCAGTACTTC.

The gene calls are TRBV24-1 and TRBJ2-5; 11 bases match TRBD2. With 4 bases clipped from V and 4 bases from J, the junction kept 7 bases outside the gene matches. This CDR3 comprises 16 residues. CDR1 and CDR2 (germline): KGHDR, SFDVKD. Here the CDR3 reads CATSDHLAGGAETQYF. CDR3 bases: TGTGCCACCAGTGACCATCTAGCGGGGGGTGCAGAGACCCAGTACTTC.

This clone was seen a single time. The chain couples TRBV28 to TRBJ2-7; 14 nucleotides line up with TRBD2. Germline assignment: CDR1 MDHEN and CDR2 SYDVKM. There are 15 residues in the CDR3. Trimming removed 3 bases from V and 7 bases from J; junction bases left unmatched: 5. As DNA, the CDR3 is TGTGCCAGCAGTTTCCGACTAGCGGGAGGGTGGGAGCAGTACTTC. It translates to CASSFRLAGGWEQYF.

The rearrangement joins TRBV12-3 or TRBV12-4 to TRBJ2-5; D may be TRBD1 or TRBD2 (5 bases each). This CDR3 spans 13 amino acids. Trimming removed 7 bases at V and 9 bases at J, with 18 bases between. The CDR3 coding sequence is TGTGCCAGCACTCCCTTTGAGGGGCTGGCCCAGTACTTC. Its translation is CASTPFEGLAQYF.

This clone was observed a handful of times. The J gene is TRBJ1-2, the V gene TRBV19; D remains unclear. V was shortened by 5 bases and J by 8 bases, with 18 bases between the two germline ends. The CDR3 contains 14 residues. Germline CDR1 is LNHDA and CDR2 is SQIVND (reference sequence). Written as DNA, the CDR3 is TGTGCCAGTAGTCTTAAAGGGAGCACCGGAGGCTACACCTTC. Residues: CASSLKGSTGGYTF.

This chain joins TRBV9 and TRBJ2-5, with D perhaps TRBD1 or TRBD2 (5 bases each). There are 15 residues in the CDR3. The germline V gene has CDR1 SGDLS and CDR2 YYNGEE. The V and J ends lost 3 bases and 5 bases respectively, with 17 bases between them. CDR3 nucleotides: TGTGCCAGCAGCGCTGGGGCCCCGGGGCCCGAGACCCAGTACTTC. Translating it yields CASSAGAPGPETQYF.

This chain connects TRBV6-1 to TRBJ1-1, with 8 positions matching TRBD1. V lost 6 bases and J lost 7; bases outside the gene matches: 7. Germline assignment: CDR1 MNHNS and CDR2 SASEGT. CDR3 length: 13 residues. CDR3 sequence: CASSSDRGVEAFF. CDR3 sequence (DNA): TGTGCCAGCAGCTCCGACAGGGGTGTTGAAGCTTTCTTT.

The CDR3 DNA follows: TGTGCCAGCAGCCGTACAGGGTGGGACGAGCAGTACTTC. Amino acid sequence: CASSRTGWDEQYF. The chain uses TRBV4-2 and TRBJ2-7, with a weak D call TRBD1 (6 bases). From germline, CDR1 is LGHNA and CDR2 YNFKEQ. This CDR3 is 13 amino acids long. V was shortened by 4 bases and J by 5 bases, with 12 bases between the two germline ends.